Listed here are 12 T cell receptor beta chains from one sample, sequenced in a study of T-cell reconstitution after alpha-beta-depleted transplantation in children. The authors prepared the TCRbeta library with unique molecular identifiers. TCRdb passed the PCR reads through MiXCR, listing each CDR3 protein once. This sample carries approximately 650,000 distinct CDR3 sequences, around 13% of them seen once, and the ten largest clones take 0.79%. The sequencing used PBMCs, collected before TCRalphabeta/CD19-depleted stem cell transplant. All receptors derive from a girl aged 2-9 years with congenital amegakaryocytic thrombocytopenia, due to receive a stem cell transplant.

Many counts were recorded for this clonotype. This chain connects TRBV7-8 to TRBJ2-5, with TRBD2 matching over 8 bases. The CDR3 runs 16 residues. With V trimmed by 1 base and J by 4 bases, 8 bases remained unmatched. From germline, CDR1 is SGHVS and CDR2 FQNEAQ. CDR3: CASSLGYGRGSETQYF. The CDR3 bases are TGTGCCAGCAGCTTAGGGTACGGGAGGGGATCAGAGACCCAGTACTTC.

This clonotype occurred many times. This chain joins TRBV12-3 or TRBV12-4 and TRBJ1-6; no clear D gene. CDR3 length equals 15 residues. V gave up 3 bases and J gave up 7 bases, with 13 bases separating them. CDR3 nucleotide sequence: TGTGCCAGCAGTTTTAGGCCGCCGGCAAATTCACCCCTCCACTTT. This encodes CASSFRPPANSPLHF.

This clonotype was recorded many times. The chain has TRBV7-6 and TRBJ1-1; D is uncertain. The germline V gene has CDR1 SGHVS and CDR2 FNYEAQ. The V gene lost 2 bases and the J gene lost 4 bases, with 11 bases spanning the gap. The length of the CDR3 is 14 residues. CDR3 DNA: TGTGCCAGCAGCTTAACCGGACCTGGCACTGAAGCTTTCTTT. Translated, it gives CASSLTGPGTEAFF.

The sample holds a few counts of this clonotype. The genes are TRBV7-6 and TRBJ1-2; D uncertain. This CDR3 spans 14 amino acids. The V and J ends lost 2 bases and 6 bases respectively, with 13 bases between them. Germline loops: CDR1 SGHVS, CDR2 FNYEAQ. The chain's CDR3 is CASSLNPAGNGYTF. The CDR3 DNA reads as TGTGCCAGCAGCTTAAACCCAGCCGGCAATGGCTACACCTTC.

There are many counts of this clonotype. The chain couples TRBV6-4 to TRBJ2-3; the D gene could be TRBD1 or TRBD2 (6 bases each). The CDR3 runs 15 residues. The V and J ends lost 2 bases and 0 bases respectively, with 9 bases between them. The germline gives CDR1 MRHNA, CDR2 SNTAGT. CDR3 sequence: CASSDGGGSTDTQYF. The CDR3 region has the DNA TGTGCCAGCAGTGACGGAGGGGGTAGCACAGATACGCAGTATTTT.

This clonotype was seen ten or more times. The chain carries TRBV20-1 and TRBJ2-7; D gene unclear. Germline CDR1 and CDR2: DFQATT and SNEGSKA (reference sequence). The germline V and J ends were trimmed by 3 bases and 2 bases, with 8 bases remaining between them. CDR3 length: 12 amino acids. In nucleotides, the CDR3 is TGCAGTGCTAGGGCGCCTCCCTACGAGCAGTACTTC. This encodes CSARAPPYEQYF.

Of note for this clonotype: Since a much larger clone is just one base distant, this may be a read error. No conserved phenylalanine or tryptophan is present at the end of the CDR3, so a read error is the likely explanation. The gene calls are TRBV27 and TRBJ2-5; the D is unclear. This CDR3 has 12 residues. In germline, CDR1 is MNHEY, CDR2 SMNVEV (reference sequence). The V gene lost 3 bases and the J gene lost 7 bases, with 9 bases spanning the gap. In nucleotides, the CDR3 is TGTGCCAGCAGTTTTGGCGGCGGGACCCAGTACTCC. Translating it yields CASSFGGGTQYS.

This clonotype was observed at least ten times. The J gene is TRBJ2-1, the V gene TRBV10-3, with 11 bases lining up with TRBD2. J gave up 7 bases and V 2 bases, and 7 bases lay outside the gene matches. Germline V lookup: CDR1 ENHRY, CDR2 SYGVKD. The CDR3 is 16 residues long. The CDR3 sequence: CAISEPLAGGKNEQFF. DNA for the CDR3: TGTGCCATCAGTGAGCCCCTAGCGGGAGGAAAAAATGAGCAGTTCTTC.

To note about this clonotype: The junction and the germline gene differ at one end; a read error may be behind it. V and J are TRBV5-1 and TRBJ2-1, with 10 bases lining up with TRBD2. Germline V CDR1 and CDR2: SGHRS, YFSETQ. The CDR3 is made up of 15 amino acids. The DNA of the CDR3 is TGCGCCAGCAGCACAGGACTAGCGGTCTACAATGTGCAGTTCTTC. Translated, it gives CASSTGLAVYNVQFF.

The chain employs TRBV15 and TRBJ2-2; 13 bases agree with TRBD2. This CDR3 spans 17 amino acids. Germline V lookup: CDR1 LNHNV, CDR2 YYDKDF (reference sequence). V shed 3 bases and J 4 bases; nucleotides not matched to a gene: 5. The chain's CDR3 is CATSSWRLAGGTGELFF. In nucleotides, the CDR3 is TGTGCCACCAGCAGTTGGAGACTAGCGGGAGGCACCGGGGAGCTGTTTTTT.

Remarks on this clonotype: A single base separates this from a much larger clone, so it may be a read error. The J gene is TRBJ1-2, the V gene TRBV7-3; a weak D match, TRBD1 (6 bases). The CDR3 runs 13 residues. V lost 1 base and J 6 bases, leaving 9 bases between the germline ends. Germline V gene lookup returns CDR1 SGHTA and CDR2 FQGTGA. CDR3 nucleotide sequence: TGTGCCAGCAGCTTAAACAGGGCAGATGGCTACACCTTC. Amino acids: CASSLNRADGYTF.

The chain employs TRBV29-1 and TRBJ2-3; maybe TRBD2 (5 bases). The CDR3 consists of 15 residues. CDR1 SQVTM and CDR2 ANQGSEA come from the germline V gene. Between the trimmed V and J ends, which lost 5 bases and 0 bases, there was a span of 15 bases. The CDR3 DNA sequence: TGCAGCGTTTGTTTGTCGGGAAGTAGCACAGATACGCAGTATTTT. It codes for CSVCLSGSSTDTQYF.